A single sample gave rise to the 19 T cell receptor beta chains below, sequenced in a study of CD8+CD57+ T cells in acquired aplastic anemia. TCR beta VDJ and CDR3 were profiled, and genomic DNA was the template. TCRdb re-called the reads with MiXCR, one entry per CDR3 protein. This table holds roughly 250,000 distinct CDR3 sequences, roughly 80% found once. Previously, flow cytometry had revealed CD8+CD57+ cell expansion in the patients chosen for sequencing. Sequenced: sorted CD4+, CD8+, or CD8+CD57+ T cells (not recorded which) from PBMCs. All receptors derive from a human donor with aplastic anemia.

This chain connects TRBV9 to TRBJ2-7, with TRBD2 matching over 8 bases. Losses at the gene ends were 3 bases for V and 5 bases for J; bases not matched to a gene: 25. CDR1 is SGDLS, CDR2 YYNGEE, per germline. CDR3 length equals 20 residues. DNA of the CDR3: TGTGCCAGCAGCGGATTAGCGGGTAACACCGGGGGGGAGTACGGTAACGAGCAGTACTTC. Amino acid sequence: CASSGLAGNTGGEYGNEQYF.

In regard to this clonotype: One end of the junction varies from germline; a read error may be responsible. The V call is TRBV5-1, the J call TRBJ1-2; D might be TRBD1 (5 bases). The CDR3 runs 16 residues. Germline loops: CDR1 SGHRS, CDR2 YFSETQ. CDR3 loop: CASSLERGPLVYGYTF. The DNA for the CDR3 is TGTGCCAGCAGCTTGGAGAGGGGTCCGCTCGTATATGGCTACACCTTC.

A note on this clonotype: This CDR3 is missing its conserved last phenylalanine or tryptophan, likely due to a read error. The DNA is omitted, as the CDR3 cannot be located on it reliably, and the CDR3 follows TCRdb's listing. The rearrangement links TRBV7-9 to TRBJ1-2; the table assigns TRBD1, which was not confirmed against the DNA. Germline V gene sequence: CDR1 SEHNR, CDR2 FQNEAQ (reference sequence). The CDR3 is made up of 13 amino acids, end residues included. The CDR3 loop is CASSLVPGGRFSG.

The chain has TRBV9 and TRBJ2-7; D gene uncertain. The germline CDR1 and CDR2 sequences are SGDLS and YYNGEE. Trimming took off 4 bases at V and 1 base at J, with 24 bases between the two ends. This CDR3 has 18 residues. CDR3 nucleotide sequence: TGTGCCAGCAGCTTTGGGCGAGAGAGCACAGATATTTCCTACGAGCAGTACGTC. It is translated as CASSFGRESTDISYEQYV.

The chain combines TRBV15 with TRBJ2-1; 8 nucleotides line up with TRBD1. V lost 1 base, J lost 11 bases, and 7 bases stayed unmatched. Germline CDR1 reads LNHNV; CDR2 reads YYDKDF (reference sequence). The CDR3 spans 14 residues. The CDR3 loop is CATSRGRGQDKQFF. The CDR3 coding sequence is TGTGCCACCAGCAGAGGCAGGGGGCAAGATAAGCAGTTCTTC.

Note on this clonotype: The conserved phenylalanine or tryptophan normally closing the CDR3 is absent here, so this likely arose from a read error. The DNA is omitted, as the CDR3 cannot be located on it reliably, and the CDR3 follows TCRdb's listing. This chain joins TRBV7-2 and TRBJ1-5. Germline V gene lookup returns CDR1 SGHTA and CDR2 FQGNSA. The CDR3 has 13 residues if both end residues are counted. The CDR3 loop reads CASSYGVTQETQY.

Points on this clonotype: It is likely a read error, because the conserved phenylalanine at the end of the CDR3 is missing. The DNA is omitted, as the CDR3 cannot be located on it reliably, and the CDR3 follows TCRdb's listing. The rearrangement links TRBV7-9 to TRBJ2-3. Germline V lookup: CDR1 SEHNR, CDR2 FQNEAQ (reference sequence). 13 amino acids form the CDR3, both terminal residues included. CDR3: CASSFASADTRYS.

This chain uses TRBV7-4 with TRBJ2-7; TRBD1 might be the D (5 bases). CDR1 is SGHVT, CDR2 SQSDAQ, per germline. V lost 1 base and J lost 9, with 16 bases in between. CDR3 size: 14 residues. CDR3 in amino acids: CASSLDRNIYAQYF. The DNA of the CDR3 is TGTGCCAGCAGCTTAGACAGGAATATCTATGCGCAGTACTTC.

The CDR3 protein is CASSHTQRDEQFEQFF. The DNA of the CDR3 is TGTGCCAGCAGCCACACCCAGCGAGACGAGCAGTTCGAGCAGTTCTTC. The rearrangement joins TRBV9 to TRBJ2-1, with D uncertain. V was shortened by 4 bases and J by 10 bases, with 24 bases between the two germline ends. Germline-derived CDR1 and CDR2 are SGDLS and YYNGEE. CDR3 length: 16 amino acids.

In this sample, this clonotype turned up many times. The junction differs from germline at one of its ends, possibly a read error. This chain uses TRBV15 with TRBJ2-2, with D perhaps matching TRBD1 (6 bases). The germline gives CDR1 LNHNV, CDR2 YYDKDF (reference sequence). This CDR3 spans 13 amino acids. The CDR3, as DNA: TGTGCCACCAGCATGGCAGGGGCCGGGGAGCTGTTCTTT. Amino acids: CATSMAGAGELFF.

This chain links TRBV7-6 with TRBJ1-1; D possibly corresponds to TRBD1 (6 bases). The CDR3 is made up of 14 amino acids. Germline loops: CDR1 SGHVS, CDR2 FNYEAQ. The V end lost 5 bases, the J end lost 1 base, and 11 bases lay between the germline ends. The CDR3 region is CASSPGHQNTEAFF. The CDR3 DNA follows: TGTGCCAGCAGCCCGGGACATCAGAACACTGAAGCTTTCTTT.

The genes are TRBV10-3 and TRBJ1-6, with D possibly being TRBD1 (6 bases). Germline values: CDR1 ENHRY, CDR2 SYGVKD. The CDR3 is 14 amino acids. V shed 10 bases and J shed 5 bases, with 15 bases lying between them. This chain's CDR3 is CASSPGVNNSPLHF. The CDR3 nucleotides are TGTGCCAGCAGCCCAGGGGTTAATAATTCACCCCTCCACTTT.

Of note for this clonotype: A read error may account for a junction end that differs from germline. The chain is built from TRBV7-7 and TRBJ1-2; D call uncertain. Per the germline V gene, CDR1 is SSHAT and CDR2 is FNYEAQ (reference sequence). The CDR3 sequence is 15 residues long. The CDR3 reads CASSLYARYEHFFTF. The CDR3 coding sequence is TGTGCTAGCAGCTTATACGCGAGGTATGAGCATTTCTTCACCTTC.

V usage is TRBV24-1 and J usage is TRBJ2-3; D is unclear. Trimming took off 3 bases at V and 8 bases at J, with 14 bases between the two ends. There are 14 residues in the CDR3. Germline V gene data show CDR1 as KGHDR and CDR2 as SFDVKD. CDR3 nucleotides: TGTGCCACCAGTGATCCTCATGTCAGGTCTACGCAGTATTTT. Translated, it gives CATSDPHVRSTQYF.

With regard to this clonotype: The CDR3 end shows no conserved phenylalanine or tryptophan, and so a read error is likely. The limits of the CDR3 on the DNA are not certain, so only TCRdb's listed CDR3 is given. The V call is TRBV7-9, the J call TRBJ2-3; TRBD1 reflects the table's D call only, with no check against the DNA. Germline V lookup: CDR1 SEHNR, CDR2 FQNEAQ (reference sequence). Inclusive of both ends, the CDR3 amounts to 13 amino acids. Here the CDR3 reads CASSFQRTGGRDE.

The chain is built from TRBV25-1 and TRBJ2-3; no reliable D call. The assigned J gene may be wrong: the sequence end matches TRBJ2-5 better. Per the germline V gene, CDR1 is MGHDK and CDR2 is SYGVNS. This CDR3 has 13 amino acids. Here the CDR3 reads CASRVSNFVTQYF. CDR3 in DNA: TGTGCCAGCAGAGTCAGTAACTTTGTGACCCAGTACTTC.

Concerning this clonotype: One base away lies a much larger clone, so this may be a sequencing read error. The V and J genes are TRBV9 and TRBJ2-3; D unresolved. This CDR3 spans 14 amino acids. V shed 0 bases and J shed 15 bases, with 20 bases lying between them. Germline CDR1 is SGDLS and CDR2 is YYNGEE. The CDR3: CASSVGADPQYFYF. In DNA form, the CDR3 reads TGTGCCAGCAGCGTAGGGGCAGATCCGCAGTATTTTTATTTT. Variable domain in full (rest from reference TRBV9 and TRBJ2-3): DSGVTQTPKHLITATGQRVTLRCSPRSGDLSVYWYQQSLDQGLQFLIQYYNGEERAKGNILERFSAQQFPDLHSELNLSSLELGDSALYFCASSVGADPQYFYFGPGTRLTVL.

The chain uses TRBV7-3 and TRBJ2-3, with D possibly TRBD2 on 6 matching bases. Germline CDR1 SGHTA, CDR2 FQGTGA. The CDR3 is 14 residues long. With 4 bases removed from V and 4 bases from J, the gap between germline ends came to 12 bases. CDR3 bases: TGTGCCAGCAGCTCCGGGGGAGATGCAGATACGCAGTATTTT. It translates to CASSSGGDADTQYF. The variable domain in full, completed from reference TRBV7-3 and TRBJ2-3, reads GAGVSQTPSNKVTEKGKYVELRCDPISGHTALYWYRQSLGQGPEFLIYFQGTGAADDSGLPNDRFFAVRPEGSVSTLKIQRTERGDSAVYLCASSSGGDADTQYFGPGTRLTVL.

This chain joins TRBV19 and TRBJ2-3; D unclear. Deletions cut 5 bases from V and 5 bases from J, with 23 bases between. The CDR3 runs to 17 residues. The V gene's germline CDR1 is LNHDA and CDR2 SQIVND (reference sequence). The CDR3 DNA is TGTGCCAGTAGTCTCCGTACTCTAGGCGCAGAGAAAGATACGCAGTATTTT. This encodes CASSLRTLGAEKDTQYF.